The 17 T cell receptor beta chains below were found in one sample sequenced in a study of blood T cell repertoires in COVID-19. Here immunoSEQ multiplex PCR was the method, and the copy in TCRdb shows in-frame clones only, minus some. The repertoire consists of 40,000 to 45,000 clones, with under 85% occurring once and the leading ten covering around a third. Sequencing was performed on peripheral blood. All receptors come from an elderly woman with acute or convalescent COVID-19.

This clone was recorded once. V usage is TRBV15 and J usage is TRBJ1-3; D gene unclear. Germline CDR1 and CDR2: LNHNV and YYDKDF (reference sequence). The CDR3 spans 15 residues. V was pared by 5 bases and J by 0 bases, with 11 bases between. Written as DNA, the CDR3 is TGTGCCACCAGCTATGGACTTGGCTCTGGAAACACCATATATTTT. This encodes CATSYGLGSGNTIYF.

This chain joins TRBV7-2 and TRBJ1-2, with D perhaps TRBD1 (6 bases). The V end lost 5 bases, the J end lost 0 bases, and 10 bases lay between the germline ends. Germline CDR1 is SGHTA and CDR2 is FQGNSA. The CDR3 has 14 amino acids. The CDR3, as DNA: TGTGCCAGCAGCATGGACAGATCTAACTATGGCTACACCTTC. It yields the protein CASSMDRSNYGYTF.

This clone was recorded once. The chain carries TRBV2 and TRBJ1-1; 9 bases match TRBD1. With 5 bases clipped from V and 3 bases from J, the junction kept 1 base outside the gene matches. CDR1 and CDR2 from the germline V gene are SNHLY and FYNNEI. The CDR3 runs 13 residues. CDR3 DNA sequence: TGTGCCAGCAGTCGGGACAGGGACACTGAAGCTTTCTTT. It specifies CASSRDRDTEAFF.

This clone was detected only once. The V call is TRBV10-3, the J call TRBJ2-7; 11 bases are shared with TRBD1. J gave up 5 bases and V 2 bases, and 5 bases lay outside the gene matches. The CDR3 sequence is 15 residues long. Germline V gene sequence: CDR1 ENHRY, CDR2 SYGVKD. The CDR3 DNA reads TGTGCCATCAGTGAGGGACAGGGGGCGCCGGACGAGCAGTACTTC. Translation: CAISEGQGAPDEQYF.

The genes are TRBV30 and TRBJ1-5; no clear D. This CDR3 has 13 residues. V was clipped by 5 bases and J by 3 bases, with 11 bases between them. Per the germline V gene, CDR1 is GTSNPN and CDR2 is SVGIG (reference sequence). The CDR3 coding sequence is TGTGCCTGGCAAGAGGGATTCAATCAGCCCCAGCATTTT. It yields the protein CAWQEGFNQPQHF. Looking up the rest from reference TRBV30 and TRBJ1-5 gives the full variable domain: SQTIHQWPATLVQPVGSPLSLECTVEGTSNPNLYWYRQAAGRGLQLLFYSVGIGQISSEVPQNLSASRPQDRQFILSSKKLLLSDSGFYLCAWQEGFNQPQHFGDGTRLSIL.

This clone appeared once. The rearrangement uses TRBV7-9 and TRBJ2-1, with 8 bases matching TRBD2. V shed 8 bases and J 3 bases; nucleotides not matched to a gene: 3. Germline CDR1 SEHNR, CDR2 FQNEAQ (reference sequence). CDR3 length: 13 amino acids. The CDR3 loop is CASWSGSYNEQFF. The CDR3 bases are TGTGCCAGCTGGAGCGGGAGCTACAATGAGCAGTTCTTC. The full variable domain, its missing parts supplied by reference TRBV7-9 and TRBJ2-1, is DTGVSQNPRHKITKRGQNVTFRCDPISEHNRLYWYRQTLGQGPEFLTYFQNEAQLEKSRLLSDRFSAERPKGSFSTLEIQRTEQGDSAMYLCASWSGSYNEQFFGPGTRLTVL.

DNA for the CDR3: TGTGCCAGCAGCCCCGGGAAAGTCGGCGAGCAGTACTTC. Its protein is CASSPGKVGEQYF. The chain combines TRBV7-8 with TRBJ2-7, with D possibly matching TRBD2 (5 bases). Germline V gene sequence: CDR1 SGHVS, CDR2 FQNEAQ. This CDR3 spans 13 amino acids. With 5 bases removed from V and 6 bases from J, the gap between germline ends came to 14 bases.

CDR3 residues: CSVPTGVVGYTF. The CDR3 DNA is TGCAGCGTTCCCACAGGGGTTGTTGGCTACACCTTC. This chain uses TRBV29-1 with TRBJ1-2; 7 bases map to TRBD1. The CDR3 length is 12 residues. Trimming took 5 bases from V and 7 from J; bases not matched to a gene: 7. The germline CDR1 and CDR2 sequences are SQVTM and ANQGSEA.

This clone was counted only a few times. This chain connects TRBV9 to TRBJ1-2; TRBD1 matches at 10 bases. With V trimmed by 1 base and J by 4 bases, 4 bases remained unmatched. Per germline, CDR1 SGDLS and CDR2 YYNGEE. This CDR3 is built from 15 residues. This chain's CDR3 is CASSVQDRGSYGYTF. The CDR3 DNA follows: TGTGCCAGCAGCGTACAGGACAGGGGGAGCTATGGCTACACCTTC.

The rearrangement uses TRBV19 and TRBJ1-2; 8 nucleotides agree with TRBD1. The V gene's germline CDR1 is LNHDA and CDR2 SQIVND (reference sequence). Trimming cost V 10 bases and J 4 bases; bases outside gene matches: 11. The CDR3 covers 14 residues. The chain's CDR3 is CATPTAGTGYGYTF. CDR3 nucleotide sequence: TGTGCCACCCCTACTGCCGGGACAGGCTATGGCTACACCTTC.

The chain recombines TRBV7-8 with TRBJ2-1, with TRBD2 matching over 9 bases. J was trimmed by 4 bases and V by 1 base; bases with no gene match: 11. This CDR3 comprises 18 residues. The germline V gene encodes CDR1 SGHVS and CDR2 FQNEAQ. The CDR3 DNA is TGTGCCAGCAGCTTAGGGGTCGTTCGACTAGCGGATTACAATGAGCAGTTCTTC. As protein: CASSLGVVRLADYNEQFF. Full variable domain (missing parts from reference TRBV7-8 and TRBJ2-1): GAGVSQSPRYKVAKRGQDVALRCDPISGHVSLFWYQQALGQGPEFLTYFQNEAQLDKSGLPSDRFFAERPEGSVSTLKIQRTQQEDSAVYLCASSLGVVRLADYNEQFFGPGTRLTVL.

The sample holds a few counts of this clone. The V call is TRBV27, the J call TRBJ2-7; D may be TRBD2 (6 bases). The CDR3 covers 15 residues. With 5 bases removed from V and 7 bases from J, the gap between germline ends came to 21 bases. The germline CDR1 and CDR2 sequences are MNHEY and SMNVEV (reference sequence). The DNA of the CDR3 is TGTGCCAGCAGTGCACTTGGGACTTACCCTTGGGAGCAGTACTTC. Protein product: CASSALGTYPWEQYF.

V gene TRBV7-2 combines with J gene TRBJ1-6, with D perhaps matching TRBD1 (5 bases). Trimming pared 1 base from V and 7 bases from J, leaving 8 bases between. The CDR3 contains 14 residues. The germline gives CDR1 SGHTA, CDR2 FQGNSA. In DNA, the CDR3 is TGTGCCAGCAGCTTAGGGACAATGAATTCACCCCTCCACTTT. Amino acid sequence: CASSLGTMNSPLHF.

The CDR3 is CASSAYYRTANTEAFF. The DNA for the CDR3 is TGTGCCAGCTCAGCCTATTACAGAACGGCGAACACTGAAGCTTTCTTT. This chain connects TRBV18 to TRBJ1-1; D not resolved. Germline V lookup: CDR1 KGHSH, CDR2 LQKENI. The V gene lost 5 bases and the J gene lost 1 base, with 17 bases spanning the gap. There are 16 residues in the CDR3.

The V gene is TRBV2, the J gene TRBJ2-3; 15 bases are shared with TRBD2. Germline CDR1 is SNHLY and CDR2 is FYNNEI. CDR3 length: 17 residues. V was pared by 5 bases and J by 3 bases, with 6 bases of the junction left unmatched. The CDR3 region is CASSFMGLAGGTDTQYF. CDR3 sequence (DNA): TGTGCCAGCAGTTTTATGGGACTAGCGGGAGGAACAGATACGCAGTATTTT.

The chain combines TRBV4-2 with TRBJ2-1, with 7 bases fitting TRBD2. This CDR3 spans 16 amino acids. J was trimmed by 6 bases and V by 0 bases; bases with no gene match: 8. Germline V gene sequence: CDR1 LGHNA, CDR2 YNFKEQ. CDR3 residues: CASSQEPAGSGNEQFF. CDR3 bases: TGTGCCAGCAGCCAAGAACCAGCGGGATCAGGCAATGAGCAGTTCTTC.

V is TRBV18 and J is TRBJ1-5, with 7 nucleotides matching TRBD1. The CDR3 spans 15 residues. Per germline, CDR1 KGHSH and CDR2 LQKENI. Trimming removed 2 bases from V and 5 bases from J; junction bases left unmatched: 6. CDR3: CASSPSRGMDQPQHF. CDR3 DNA: TGTGCCAGCTCACCAAGCAGGGGGATGGATCAGCCCCAGCATTTT.